This T cell receptor (beta chain) was retrieved from a study of T cells after yellow fever vaccination. Study-level results: Although most clonotypes did not, a small share appeared in both CD4 and CD8 compartments. After the booster, about 95% of CD4 and about nine tenths of CD8 primary-response clones were re-detected.

By 5'RACE template switching, TCR cDNA was produced, with a universal primer site and UMIs added in the process. TCRdb redid the calling of the 5' RACE reads with MiXCR, one entry per CDR3 protein. This sample has about 74,000 distinct CDR3 sequences, with roughly 7.4% found just once. With 4 bases removed from V and 6 bases from J, the gap between germline ends came to 10 bases. CDR1 is SGHRS, CDR2 YFSETQ, per germline. The CDR3 extends over 13 amino acids. This clonotype has only a few counts. Its target is unknown. Material: CD8+ T cells sorted from PBMCs, obtained around 5 days after the first yellow fever vaccination. The sequence was collected from a young man who received the YFV17D yellow fever vaccine. The chain carries TRBV5-1 and TRBJ2-2; D call uncertain. The CDR3 protein is CASSPKGPGELFF. The DNA of the CDR3 is TGCGCCAGCAGCCCCAAAGGGCCCGGGGAGCTGTTTTTT.